This note documents a single T cell receptor (beta chain) sequence. This entry belongs to a study of blood T cell repertoires in COVID-19. Study details: Researchers got acute and convalescent COVID-19 samples from the United States, Italy and Spain. PBMCs, B-cell-depleted T cells, or T cells provided the cDNA or gDNA that made up the material.

V trimming: 5 bases; J trimming: 4 bases; junction bases outside the gene matches: 12. The CDR3 spans 16 residues. Germline V gives CDR1 SGHDN, CDR2 FVKESK. Methods used by the authors: Amplification of reference gene primers provided the estimated nucleated cell counts. Libraries were prepared by immunoSEQ multiplex PCR; TCRdb keeps only in-frame clonotypes and omits some of them. That table supplies the V and J calls and clone size; D and trimming were determined from the DNA. The data contain about 80,000 clones, about 91% of them singletons. V and J are TRBV14 and TRBJ2-7; 9 bases map to TRBD2. The TCR sequence derives from a woman at least 80 years old with acute or convalescent COVID-19. The sequencing input was peripheral blood. CDR3 nucleotide sequence: TGTGCCAGCAGCTCCGAGGGGCGGGAGGGCCGATACGAGCAGTACTTC. Amino acid sequence: CASSSEGREGRYEQYF.